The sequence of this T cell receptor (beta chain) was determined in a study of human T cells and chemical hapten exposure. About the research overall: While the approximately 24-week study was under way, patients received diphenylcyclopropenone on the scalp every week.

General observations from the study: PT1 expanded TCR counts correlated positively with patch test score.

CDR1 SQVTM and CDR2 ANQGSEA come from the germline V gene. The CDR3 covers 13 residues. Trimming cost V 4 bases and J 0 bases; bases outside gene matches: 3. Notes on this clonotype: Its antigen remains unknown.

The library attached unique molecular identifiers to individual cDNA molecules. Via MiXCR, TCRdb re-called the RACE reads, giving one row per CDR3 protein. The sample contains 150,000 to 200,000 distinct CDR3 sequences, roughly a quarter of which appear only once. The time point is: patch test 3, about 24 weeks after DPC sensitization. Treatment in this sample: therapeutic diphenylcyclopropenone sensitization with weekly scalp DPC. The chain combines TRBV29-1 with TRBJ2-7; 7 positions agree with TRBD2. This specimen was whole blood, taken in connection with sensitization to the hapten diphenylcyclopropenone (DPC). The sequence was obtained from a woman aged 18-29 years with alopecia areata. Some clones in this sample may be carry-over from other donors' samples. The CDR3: CSVAWDYSYEQYF. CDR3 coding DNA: TGCAGCGTTGCGTGGGACTACTCCTACGAGCAGTACTTC.